Below, 11 T cell receptor beta chains from the same sample are listed, as sequenced in a study of blood T cell repertoires in COVID-19. The assay was immunoSEQ multiplex PCR, and TCRdb's table has in-frame clones only and misses some. Of about 400,000 clones in the sample, nearly 90% are singletons; the top ten hold 2% to 2.5%. Specimen: PBMCs or T cells enriched from blood (not recorded which). These receptors originate from a woman aged 40 to 50 with acute COVID-19.

The chain uses TRBV2 and TRBJ1-2, with TRBD1 as a possible D gene (6 bases). Trimming cost V 6 bases and J 8 bases, with 16 bases left between them. Germline lookup yields CDR1 SNHLY and CDR2 FYNNEI. This CDR3 region has 13 residues. The CDR3, as DNA: TGTGCCAGCAGAGCAAATTACAGGGAGGGCTACACCTTC. As protein: CASRANYREGYTF.

This chain connects TRBV3-1 (or the pseudogene TRBV3-2) to TRBJ2-5; TRBD2 is a possible D gene (6 bases). V lost 1 base, J lost 5 bases, and 14 bases lay in between. Germline CDR1 reads LGHDT; CDR2 reads YNNKEL (reference sequence). The CDR3 sequence is 15 residues long. In DNA, the CDR3 is TGTGCCAGCAGCCAAGTTTATGGGGGGAGGGAGACCCAGTACTTC. Protein product: CASSQVYGGRETQYF.

This chain links TRBV10-2 with TRBJ2-5; 9 nucleotides match TRBD2. The CDR3 contains 15 residues. CDR1 and CDR2 from the germline V gene are WSHSY and SAAADI. V lost 6 bases and J lost 12; bases outside the gene matches: 17. CDR3 residues: CASSTSNLVAGEKYF. The DNA for the CDR3 is TGCGCCAGCAGCACATCCAATTTGGTAGCGGGGGAGAAGTACTTC.

Regarding this clone: The same CDR3 is also encoded by other DNA sequences in this sample. The chain uses TRBV6-5 and TRBJ1-2; 8 bases fit TRBD1. V shed 6 bases and J 5 bases; nucleotides not matched to a gene: 5. The germline V gene has CDR1 MNHEY and CDR2 SVGAGI. The CDR3 extends over 13 amino acids. CDR3 in amino acids: CASSPDREYGYTF. In nucleotides, the CDR3 is TGTGCCAGCAGCCCGGACAGGGAATATGGCTACACCTTC.

The V and J genes are TRBV5-1 and TRBJ1-3; weak D call: TRBD1 (5 bases). The germline V and J ends were trimmed by 4 bases and 15 bases, with 20 bases remaining between them. The CDR3 runs to 13 residues. Germline V gives CDR1 SGHRS, CDR2 YFSETQ. The CDR3 here is CASSDENRDSKYF. The CDR3, as DNA: TGCGCCAGCAGCGATGAAAACCGGGACTCCAAATATTTT.

The chain combines TRBV2 with TRBJ2-1; a weak D match, TRBD2 (6 bases). V was trimmed by 4 bases and J by 6 bases, leaving 19 bases between them. The germline V gene has CDR1 SNHLY and CDR2 FYNNEI. The CDR3 is made up of 16 amino acids. CDR3 sequence (DNA): TGTGCCAGCAGTGGGGCGAGCGGGTCGGGCTTCAATGAGCAGTTCTTC. Residues: CASSGASGSGFNEQFF.

The chain recombines TRBV9 with TRBJ1-3; D is perhaps TRBD1 (5 bases). The V end was cut by 3 bases, the J end by 6 bases, with 10 bases between. From germline, CDR1 is SGDLS and CDR2 YYNGEE. The CDR3 is 13 residues long. The CDR3 here is CASSGGGANTIYF. DNA for the CDR3: TGTGCCAGCAGCGGCGGAGGGGCAAACACCATATATTTT.

The chain carries TRBV9 and TRBJ1-4; 8 bases map to TRBD1. V lost 3 bases and J lost 11; bases outside the gene matches: 6. This CDR3 region has 13 residues. Germline lookup yields CDR1 SGDLS and CDR2 YYNGEE. The CDR3 spells CASSDQGAKKLFF. CDR3 DNA sequence: TGTGCCAGCAGCGACCAGGGGGCGAAGAAACTGTTTTTT.

The V gene is TRBV3-1 (or the pseudogene TRBV3-2), the J gene TRBJ1-3; perhaps TRBD1 as D (5 bases). The CDR3 is made up of 13 amino acids. V was trimmed by 3 bases and J by 3 bases, leaving 6 bases between them. The germline V gene encodes CDR1 LGHDT and CDR2 YNNKEL (reference sequence). CDR3 residues: CASSQGGGNTIYF. The DNA of the CDR3 is TGTGCCAGCAGCCAGGGGGGTGGAAACACCATATATTTT.

The rearrangement uses TRBV10-3 and TRBJ1-6, with a weak D call TRBD1 (5 bases). The germline gives CDR1 ENHRY, CDR2 SYGVKD. The CDR3 runs to 15 residues. The V gene lost 0 bases and the J gene lost 7 bases, with 10 bases spanning the gap. CDR3 in DNA: TGTGCCATCAGTGAGTCAGGAGGGGAGAATTCACCCCTCCACTTT. Residues: CAISESGGENSPLHF.

V usage is TRBV24-1 and J usage is TRBJ1-1; D is undetermined. The CDR3 contains 15 residues. The germline V and J ends were trimmed by 0 bases and 11 bases, with 18 bases remaining between them. CDR1 and CDR2 (germline): KGHDR, SFDVKD. The CDR3 loop is CATSDLGTCRRAAFF. The CDR3 bases are TGTGCCACCAGTGATTTGGGTACGTGTAGGCGGGCGGCTTTCTTT.